These T cell receptor beta chains were read from a single sample in a study of T cells after yellow fever vaccination. TCRdb analysed the 5' RACE reads with MiXCR anew, one entry per CDR3 protein. This repertoire shows over 110,000 distinct CDR3 sequences, 6.5% to 8.5% found once; its top ten account for approximately 0.67%. The specimen comprised CD4+ T cells sorted from PBMCs, sampled 5 days after the yellow fever booster vaccination. These receptors were collected from a man aged 30 to 39 who received the YFV17D yellow fever vaccine. Both conserved end residues are part of each CDR3. Fields, in order: V gene, CDR3 protein.

v_gene: TRBV7-9
CDR3aa: CASSLGLGIQETQYF

v_gene: TRBV4-3
CDR3aa: CASSRAGGPDTQYF

v_gene: TRBV20-1
CDR3aa: CSAGLAGGRTQYF

v_gene: TRBV6-1
CDR3aa: CASGLAGGSYEQYF

v_gene: TRBV19
CDR3aa: CASSILAGGGREQYF

v_gene: TRBV7-2
CDR3aa: CASSLAGSTTGELFF

v_gene: TRBV27
CDR3aa: CASSPNSGNYGYTF

v_gene: TRBV10-1
CDR3aa: CASSEASGRWGTDTQYF

v_gene: TRBV12-3/TRBV12-4
CDR3aa: CASSRDGFQETQYF

v_gene: TRBV5-6
CDR3aa: CARKSPGRVDQPQHF

v_gene: TRBV30
CDR3aa: CAWRTGSGDNEQFF

v_gene: TRBV10-1
CDR3aa: CASSYGQSRTDTQYF

v_gene: TRBV20-1
CDR3aa: CSAALLAGGEEQFF

v_gene: TRBV10-3
CDR3aa: CAISELEGGVSSEQYF

v_gene: TRBV19
CDR3aa: CASSARGWDEQFF

v_gene: TRBV7-2
CDR3aa: CASSLLRSSYEQYF

v_gene: TRBV28
CDR3aa: CASSLGLAGEETQYF

v_gene: TRBV5-4
CDR3aa: CASSFFPSQGRGNYNEQFF

v_gene: TRBV7-2
CDR3aa: CASSVRDRGSTDTQYF

v_gene: TRBV20-1
CDR3aa: CCARGSGRTGIQTQYF

v_gene: TRBV20-1
CDR3aa: CSARVGPQGNEQFF

v_gene: TRBV6-6
CDR3aa: CASRTGQGEQYF

v_gene: TRBV7-2
CDR3aa: CASSRGREFEQFF

v_gene: TRBV20-1
CDR3aa: CSARRGYPGQPQHF

v_gene: TRBV7-3
CDR3aa: CASSLWTSGRSAYNEQFF

v_gene: TRBV20-1
CDR3aa: CSARWGLAGDNEQFF

v_gene: TRBV5-4
CDR3aa: CASSPGTREGTQYF

v_gene: TRBV7-9
CDR3aa: CASSLRRDQETQYF

v_gene: TRBV20-1
CDR3aa: CSAPSWRGSSYEQYF